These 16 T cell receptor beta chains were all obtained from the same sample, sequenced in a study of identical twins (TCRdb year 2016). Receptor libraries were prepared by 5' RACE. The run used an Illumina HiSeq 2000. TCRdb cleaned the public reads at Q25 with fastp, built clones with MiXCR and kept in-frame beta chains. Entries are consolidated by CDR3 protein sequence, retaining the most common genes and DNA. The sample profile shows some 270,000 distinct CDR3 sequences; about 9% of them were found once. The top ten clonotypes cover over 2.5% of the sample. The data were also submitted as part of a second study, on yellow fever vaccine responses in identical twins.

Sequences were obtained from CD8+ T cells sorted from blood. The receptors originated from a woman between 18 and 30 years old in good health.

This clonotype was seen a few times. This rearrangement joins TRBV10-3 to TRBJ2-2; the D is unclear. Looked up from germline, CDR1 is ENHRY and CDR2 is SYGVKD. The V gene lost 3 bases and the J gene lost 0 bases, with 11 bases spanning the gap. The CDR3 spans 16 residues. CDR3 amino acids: CAISDYSLANTGELFF. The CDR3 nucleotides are TGTGCCATCAGTGATTACAGCCTCGCGAACACCGGGGAGCTGTTTTTT.

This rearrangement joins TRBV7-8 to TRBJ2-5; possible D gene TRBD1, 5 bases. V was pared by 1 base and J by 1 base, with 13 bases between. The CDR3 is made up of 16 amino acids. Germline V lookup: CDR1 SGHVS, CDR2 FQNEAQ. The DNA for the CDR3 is TGTGCCAGCAGCTTAGTAGTACGACAGATCCAAGAGACCCAGTACTTC. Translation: CASSLVVRQIQETQYF.

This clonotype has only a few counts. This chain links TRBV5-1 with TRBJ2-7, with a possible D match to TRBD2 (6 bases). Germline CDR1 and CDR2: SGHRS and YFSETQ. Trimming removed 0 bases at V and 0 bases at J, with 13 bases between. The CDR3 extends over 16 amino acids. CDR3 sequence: CASSLAGGASSYEQYF. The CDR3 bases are TGCGCCAGCAGCTTGGCCGGAGGGGCCAGCTCCTACGAGCAGTACTTC.

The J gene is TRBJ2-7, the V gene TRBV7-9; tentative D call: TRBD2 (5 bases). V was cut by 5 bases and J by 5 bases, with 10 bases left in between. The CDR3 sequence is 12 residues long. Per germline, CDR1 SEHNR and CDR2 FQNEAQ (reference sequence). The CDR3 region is CASSATRNEQYF. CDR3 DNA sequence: TGTGCCAGCAGCGCCACTAGGAACGAGCAGTACTTC.

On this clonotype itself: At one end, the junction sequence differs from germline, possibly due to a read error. CDR3 bases: TGTGCCAGCAGTCCCCCACGCGTCCCAAACACTCAGTACTTC. This gives the protein CASSPPRVPNTQYF. V and J are TRBV28 and TRBJ2-4; D not resolved. This CDR3 region has 14 residues. Germline loops: CDR1 MDHEN, CDR2 SYDVKM.

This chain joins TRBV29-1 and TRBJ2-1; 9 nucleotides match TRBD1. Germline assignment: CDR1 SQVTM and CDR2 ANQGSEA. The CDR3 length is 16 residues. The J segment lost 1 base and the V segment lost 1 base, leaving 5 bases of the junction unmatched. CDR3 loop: CSVEGEDRGSYNEQFF. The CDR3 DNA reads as TGCAGCGTTGAAGGAGAGGACAGGGGTTCCTACAATGAGCAGTTCTTC.

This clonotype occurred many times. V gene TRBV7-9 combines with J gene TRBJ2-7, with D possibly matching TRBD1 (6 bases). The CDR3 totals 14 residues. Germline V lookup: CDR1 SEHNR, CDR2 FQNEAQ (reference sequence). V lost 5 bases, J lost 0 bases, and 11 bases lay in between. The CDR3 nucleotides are TGTGCCAGCAGCCCTCAGGGGCTCTCCTACGAGCAGTACTTC. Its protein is CASSPQGLSYEQYF.

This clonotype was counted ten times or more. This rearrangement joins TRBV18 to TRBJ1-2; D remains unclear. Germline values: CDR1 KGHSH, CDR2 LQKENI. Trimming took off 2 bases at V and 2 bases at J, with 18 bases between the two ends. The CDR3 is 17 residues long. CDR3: CASSPFPWTDLNYGYTF. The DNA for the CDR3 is TGTGCCAGCTCACCATTCCCCTGGACGGACTTGAACTATGGCTACACCTTC.

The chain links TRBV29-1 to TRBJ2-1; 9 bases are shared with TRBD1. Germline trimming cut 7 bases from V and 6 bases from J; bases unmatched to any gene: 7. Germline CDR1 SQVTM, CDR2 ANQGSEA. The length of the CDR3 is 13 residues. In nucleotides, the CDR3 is TGCAGCGCCCCGGGACAGGGTACCAATGAGCAGTTCTTC. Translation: CSAPGQGTNEQFF.

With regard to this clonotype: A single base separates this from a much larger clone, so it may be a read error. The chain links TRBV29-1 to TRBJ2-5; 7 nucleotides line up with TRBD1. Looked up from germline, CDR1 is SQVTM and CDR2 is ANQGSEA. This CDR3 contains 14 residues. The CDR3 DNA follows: TGCAGCGTCCCCCTGACCGGGACAGAAGAGACCGAGTACTTC. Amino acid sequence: CSVPLTGTEETEYF.

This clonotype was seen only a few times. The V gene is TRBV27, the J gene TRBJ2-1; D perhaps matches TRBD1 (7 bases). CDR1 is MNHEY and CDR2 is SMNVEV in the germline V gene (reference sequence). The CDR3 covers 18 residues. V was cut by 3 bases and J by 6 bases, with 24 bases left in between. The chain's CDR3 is CASSFPPGWRGRLNEQFF. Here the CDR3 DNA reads TGTGCCAGCAGTTTCCCTCCTGGGTGGAGGGGGCGTCTCAATGAGCAGTTCTTC.

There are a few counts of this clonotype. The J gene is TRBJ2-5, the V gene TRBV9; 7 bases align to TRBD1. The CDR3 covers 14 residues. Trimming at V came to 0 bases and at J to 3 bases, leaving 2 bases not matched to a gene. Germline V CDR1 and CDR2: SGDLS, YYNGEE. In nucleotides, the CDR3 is TGTGCCAGCAGCGTAGCTGGGACAGAAGAGACCCAGTACTTC. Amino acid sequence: CASSVAGTEETQYF.

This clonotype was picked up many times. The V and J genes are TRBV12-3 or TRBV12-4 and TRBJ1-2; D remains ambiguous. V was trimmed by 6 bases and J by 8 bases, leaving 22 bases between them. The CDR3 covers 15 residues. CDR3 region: CASRSVDEPPGGYTF. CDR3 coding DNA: TGTGCCAGCAGATCCGTCGACGAGCCCCCGGGGGGCTACACCTTC.

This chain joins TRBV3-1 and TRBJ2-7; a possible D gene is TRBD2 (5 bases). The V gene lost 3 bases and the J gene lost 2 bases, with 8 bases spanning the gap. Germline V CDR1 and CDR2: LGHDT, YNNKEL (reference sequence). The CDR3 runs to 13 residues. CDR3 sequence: CASSQRVTYEQYF. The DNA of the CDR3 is TGTGCCAGCAGCCAGCGGGTGACCTACGAGCAGTACTTC.

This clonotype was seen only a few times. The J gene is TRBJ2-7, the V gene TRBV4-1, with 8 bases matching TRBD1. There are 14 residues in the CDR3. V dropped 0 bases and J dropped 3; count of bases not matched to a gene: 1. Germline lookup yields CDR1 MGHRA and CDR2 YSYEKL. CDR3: CASSQETGVYEQYF. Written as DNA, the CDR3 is TGCGCCAGCAGCCAAGAGACAGGGGTCTACGAGCAGTACTTC.

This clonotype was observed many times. CDR3: CASSLGEYNEQFF. CDR3 nucleotides: TGCGCCAGCAGCCTCGGGGAGTACAATGAGCAGTTCTTC. This chain joins TRBV10-1 and TRBJ2-1; D may be TRBD2 (5 bases). V lost 6 bases and J 4 bases, leaving 10 bases between the germline ends. The germline V gene has CDR1 WNHNN and CDR2 SYGVQD (reference sequence). The CDR3 covers 13 residues.